This TCR beta chain is from a study of shared clonotypes between healthy human individuals. Libraries were prepared by immunoSEQ multiplex PCR; TCRdb keeps only in-frame clonotypes and omits some of them. Of approximately 2.1 million clones listed, more than 80% are singletons. The CDR3 has 17 residues. Germline values: CDR1 SGHAT, CDR2 FQNNGV. The ends lost 4 bases at V and 0 bases at J; junction bases unmatched: 11. The receptor comes from a man between 18 and 29 years old in good health. Some clones in this sample may be carry-over from other donors' samples. V gene TRBV11-2 combines with J gene TRBJ1-2, with 7 bases identical to TRBD1. The sequencing sample was made of naive CD4+ T cells from PBMCs. Subset of the sample: CD45RA+ positively selected. CDR3 sequence: CASSSRGQALTNYGYTF. The CDR3 DNA reads TGTGCCAGCAGCTCCCGAGGACAGGCCTTAACTAACTATGGCTACACCTTC.